Listed below are T cell receptor beta chains from one sample, sequenced in a study of T cells expressing NK-cell markers. TCRdb re-called the 5' RACE reads and catalogs CDR3 proteins one per entry, DNA excluded. The table gives around 260,000 distinct CDR3 sequences; the top ten clones make up 4% to 5% of it. The sequenced sample consisted of blood T cells: a sorted CD56 or NKG2C T cell subset, CD4+ or CD8+ T cells, or bulk PBMC T cells (not recorded which). Receptors originate from a woman aged 18-70 years in good health. The CDR3 runs from the conserved cysteine through the conserved F or W.

V gene	J gene	CDR3 protein
TRBV20-1	TRBJ2-7	CSARVAGSTYEQYF
TRBV10-3	TRBJ2-1	CAISEAGVEQFF
TRBV30	TRBJ2-2	CAWRELAGVNTGELFF
TRBV7-3	TRBJ1-5	CASSFQGTGNQPQHF
TRBV7-9	TRBJ2-2	CASSSQGAGTGELFF
TRBV9	TRBJ1-1	CASRQGQGNTEAFF
TRBV20-1	TRBJ2-3	CSPGTNTDTQYF
TRBV18	TRBJ2-7	CASSPRGQRNYEQYF
TRBV7-9	TRBJ2-3	CASSLGGRYNTQYF
TRBV5-8	TRBJ2-5	CASSPRVGDETQYF
TRBV20-1	TRBJ2-2	CSARGHGQGRDTGELFF
TRBV20-1	TRBJ2-1	CSGGLAAYNEQFF
TRBV12-3/TRBV12-4	TRBJ1-5	CASSFRGHQPQHF
TRBV20-1	TRBJ2-4	CSARDTGLNIQYF
TRBV7-2	TRBJ2-5	CASSPTRTGETQYF
TRBV5-1	TRBJ2-2	CASSSGTSAGELFF
TRBV12-3/TRBV12-4	TRBJ1-3	CASSLYADSRNTIYF
TRBV15	TRBJ2-5	CATSPLYGGARETQYF
TRBV12-3/TRBV12-4	TRBJ2-7	CASSWGPGEQYF
TRBV10-2	TRBJ1-3	CASRAGAGNTIYF